This T cell receptor (beta chain) stems from a study of graft-versus-host responses after intestinal transplantation. On the study more broadly: After anti-thymocyte globulin induction, recipients took tacrolimus and steroids for 2 to 3 years.

General study findings and limits: Those patients showing graft-donor T cell macrochimerism displayed high graft-versus-host to host-versus-graft clonal ratios in allografts. There were GvH clones found in recipient marrow, and some of them appeared first in ileum or blood.

The ends lost 4 bases at V and 4 bases at J; junction bases unmatched: 12. The CDR3 has 17 residues. Details on this clone: As yet, its antigen is unknown.

The repertoire was sequenced with immunoSEQ multiplex PCR; TCRdb's copy has only in-frame clones and lacks some. Among 55,000 to 85,000 clones listed, roughly 90% were seen once. Sequenced here: unstimulated CD8+ T cells sorted from spleen or lymph node cells, sampled before intestinal transplant. The chain is built from TRBV5-3 and TRBJ1-1; 11 bases map to TRBD1. TRBV5-3 is filed as an ORF, its function uncertain. This clonotype originated in a human donor who received an intestinal transplant. The CDR3 DNA sequence: TGTGCCAGAAGCGACCGCCGGGACAGGGGGTTGAGCACTGAAGCTTTCTTT. Amino acid sequence: CARSDRRDRGLSTEAFF.